The sequence of this T cell receptor (beta chain) was determined in a study of blood T cell repertoires in COVID-19. The overall study: Donors in the United States, Italy and Spain gave samples during acute or convalescent COVID-19.

In the authors' methods: It was from reference gene primer amplification that nucleated cell counts were estimated. Clones were read by immunoSEQ multiplex PCR, and TCRdb kept only the in-frame ones, dropping some. That table gives V, J and clone size, and the DNA gave D and trimming. The table lists roughly 30,000 clones, roughly 89% of them singletons. Germline V gives CDR1 SNHLY, CDR2 FYNNEI. Trimming removed 6 bases from V and 6 bases from J; junction bases left unmatched: 5. CDR3 length: 14 amino acids. The sequence came from a human donor in a cohort sampled during active COVID-19. This rearrangement joins TRBV2 to TRBJ2-4, with TRBD1 matching 10 bases. Material: peripheral blood. The CDR3 DNA sequence: TGTGCCAGCAGCGCGGGACAGGGGAGAAACATTCAGTACTTC. Its translation: CASSAGQGRNIQYF.